This TCR beta chain was sequenced for a study of CD8 T cells in acute hepatitis C reinfection. Trimming left V 3 bases short and J 4 bases short, with 18 bases between. This CDR3 comprises 16 residues. The germline CDR1 and CDR2 sequences are SGDLS and YYNGEE. Indicated time point: naive CD8 control sorted from an acute-time-point sample. Profiling relied on immunoSEQ multiplex PCR, and the TCRdb table lists in-frame clones only, not all of them. The table includes 30,000 to 45,000 clones, roughly 88% detected once. Sequencing was carried out using naive CD8+ T cells from PBMCs. V is TRBV9 and J is TRBJ2-3; D may be TRBD2 (6 bases). The origin of this receptor is a woman aged 18 to 35 who spontaneously cleared hepatitis C infection. CDR3 residues: CASSAVAGWEADTQYF. The CDR3 nucleotides are TGTGCCAGCAGCGCTGTGGCGGGATGGGAGGCAGATACGCAGTATTTT.